Listed below are T cell receptor beta chains from one sample, sequenced in a study of persistence of HIV-infected CD4 T cells. For these receptors, no antigen is known. Sequenced by immunoSEQ multiplex PCR; TCRdb stores in-frame clones only, minus some. The sample has about 20,000 clones; over 55% are singletons. The sample was CD4+ T cells sorted from PBMCs after roughly 18-hour stimulation, taken from a patient who received antiretroviral therapy. These TCRs come from an adult woman with HIV who was CMV-seropositive. CDR3s include the opening cysteine and the closing phenylalanine or tryptophan. A D gene is named only where the DNA matches it firmly. Size tells how often a clone was seen (once, few, many) or the class of an expanded clone, and some rows leave it out.

D gene	J gene	V gene	clone size	CDR3 protein	CDR3 DNA
.	TRBJ2-7	TRBV23-1	.	CASSQLYF	TGCGCCAGCAGTCAGCTTTACTTC
.	TRBJ2-2	TRBV12-3/TRBV12-4	.	CASRESTTGELFF	TGTGCCAGCCGGGAATCGACCACCGGGGAGCTGTTTTTT
.	TRBJ1-1	TRBV6-5	.	CASSSGRVLINTEAFF	TGTGCCAGCAGTTCCGGGAGGGTGTTGATCAACACTGAAGCTTTCTTT
.	TRBJ1-2	TRBV2	.	CASVRTANYGYTF	TGTGCCAGCGTCCGGACAGCTAACTATGGCTACACCTTC
.	TRBJ1-3	TRBV19	.	CASTRDRLFDTIYF	TGTGCCAGTACCCGGGACCGCCTTTTTGACACCATATATTTT
.	TRBJ2-3	TRBV5-1	.	CASSLDRPGTDTQYF	TGCGCCAGCAGCTTGGACAGGCCCGGCACAGATACGCAGTATTTT
.	TRBJ1-6	TRBV12-2	.	CASRLVLDSIYNSPLHF	TGTGCAAGTCGCTTAGTCCTTGACAGCATCTATAATTCACCCCTCCACTTT
TRBD1	TRBJ1-2	TRBV7-2	.	CASSLAGQLVYGYTF	TGTGCCAGCAGCTTAGCGGGACAGTTGGTCTATGGCTACACCTTC
.	TRBJ2-3	TRBV5-1	.	CASSFQPGDTDTQYF	TGCGCCAGCAGCTTTCAACCCGGGGACACAGATACGCAGTATTTT
.	TRBJ1-3	TRBV19	.	CASSPGPFGNTIYF	TGTGCCAGTAGCCCAGGACCATTCGGAAACACCATATATTTT
TRBD1	TRBJ1-4	TRBV29-1	.	CSAGQGNNEKLFF	TGCAGCGCCGGACAGGGAAATAATGAAAAACTGTTTTTT
.	TRBJ1-6	TRBV10-1	few	CAGVRLSSYNSPLHF	TGCGCCGGGGTCCGGCTGTCCTCCTATAATTCACCCCTCCACTTT
.	TRBJ2-1	TRBV6-2/TRBV6-3	few	CASSYSQELYNEQFF	TGTGCCAGCAGTTATAGTCAGGAACTCTACAATGAGCAGTTCTTC
.	TRBJ1-1	TRBV28	few	CASSPPHGGNTEAFF	TGTGCCAGCAGTCCTCCTCATGGCGGGAACACTGAAGCTTTCTTT
.	TRBJ1-2	TRBV7-9	once	CASSLQRGREGYTF	TGTGCCAGCAGCTTACAAAGGGGCCGGGAGGGCTACACCTTC
.	TRBJ1-3	TRBV30	.	CAWSVSILPNTIYF	TGTGCCTGGAGTGTTTCCATTCTGCCAAACACCATATATTTT
.	TRBJ2-2	TRBV5-1	few	CASSPDREGGELFF	TGCGCCAGCAGCCCGGACAGGGAGGGCGGGGAGCTGTTTTTT
TRBD1	TRBJ1-2	TRBV5-6	.	CASSPWDREITNYGYTF	TGTGCCAGCAGCCCCTGGGACAGGGAGATTACTAACTATGGCTACACCTTC
.	TRBJ1-2	TRBV5-8	.	CASSLDSFRNGYTF	TGTGCCAGCAGCTTGGACAGCTTCCGGAATGGCTACACCTTC
.	TRBJ1-2	TRBV2	once	CASSEDRAHGYTF	TGTGCCAGCAGTGAAGACAGGGCTCACGGCTACACCTTC